This T cell receptor beta chain was documented in a study of T-cell memory formation after mild COVID-19. This clonotype occurred many times. The V gene lost 8 bases and the J gene lost 7 bases, with 18 bases spanning the gap. CDR3 length: 14 amino acids. Germline values: CDR1 MNHEY, CDR2 SVGAGI. TCRdb re-called the 5' RACE reads with MiXCR, one entry per CDR3 protein. Of 200,000 to 250,000 distinct CDR3 sequences listed, over 7.5% were seen once; the top ten hold 3.5% to 4%. Source material: PBMCs or a T cell subset sorted from them (not recorded which). The sequence came from a man aged 18-30 years who had mild COVID-19 (a few samples of this study predate the infection). Cell type and time point are not known. V gene TRBV6-5 combines with J gene TRBJ1-5, with D perhaps matching TRBD1 (6 bases). The CDR3 nucleotides are TGTGCCAGCGGCCGGCAGATTGGGGGCCAGCCCCAGCATTTT. This sequence encodes CASGRQIGGQPQHF.